This record concerns one T cell receptor beta chain sequence. What it recognizes is unknown. The data originate from a study of cytotoxic CD8 clonotypes in ibrutinib-treated CLL. Overall study findings and caveats: On treatment, the uncommon public clonotypes contracted or remained stable.

The method was immunoSEQ multiplex PCR; TCRdb's version includes in-frame clones alone and lacks a portion of them. The sample yields about 140,000 clones, around 93% seen once. Germline V gene data show CDR1 as SGHTA and CDR2 as FQGNSA. There are 15 residues in the CDR3. V shed 1 base and J 4 bases; nucleotides not matched to a gene: 3. The chain carries TRBV7-2 and TRBJ1-5; TRBD1 matches at 8 bases. The receptor was derived from a human donor with chronic lymphocytic leukemia. Sequenced material: PBMCs, taken after 12 months of ibrutinib treatment. CDR3 in DNA: TGTGCCAGCAGCTTAGGGACAGGGTGGAATCAGCCCCAGCATTTT. It encodes CASSLGTGWNQPQHF.